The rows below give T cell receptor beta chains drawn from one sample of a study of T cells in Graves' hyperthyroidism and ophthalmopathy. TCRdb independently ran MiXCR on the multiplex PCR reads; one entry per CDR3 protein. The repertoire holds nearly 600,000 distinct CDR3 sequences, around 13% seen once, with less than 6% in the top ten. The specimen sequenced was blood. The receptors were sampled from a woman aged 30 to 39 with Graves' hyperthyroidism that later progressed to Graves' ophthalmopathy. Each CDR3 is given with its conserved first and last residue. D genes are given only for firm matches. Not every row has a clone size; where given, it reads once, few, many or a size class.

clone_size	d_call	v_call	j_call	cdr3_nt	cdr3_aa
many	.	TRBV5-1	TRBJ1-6	TGCGCCAGCAGCTTGGACCGAGGGGCAGCTTCACCCCTCCACTTT	CASSLDRGAASPLHF
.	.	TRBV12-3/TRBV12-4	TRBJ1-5	TGTGCCAGCAGTTCCTTGGTATGGGGCGCGAATCAGCCCCAGCATTTT	CASSSLVWGANQPQHF
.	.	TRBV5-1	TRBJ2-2	TGCGCCAGCAGCTTGGCCTCCGCGAACACCGGGGAGCTGTTTTTT	CASSLASANTGELFF
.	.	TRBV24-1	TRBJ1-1	TGTGCCACCAGTGATTCGAGGGGGGGTCCTGAAGCTTTCTTT	CATSDSRGGPEAFF
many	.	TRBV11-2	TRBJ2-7	TGTGCCAGCAGCTTAGGTCCTAGCGCTCCCTACGAGCAGTACTTC	CASSLGPSAPYEQYF
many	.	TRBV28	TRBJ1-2	TGTGCCAGTTCCGGGGTTAACTATGGCTACACCTTC	CASSGVNYGYTF
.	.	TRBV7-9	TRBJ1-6	TGTGCCAACAGCCCCCTCCCGGATCCCCTCCACTTT	CANSPLPDPLHF
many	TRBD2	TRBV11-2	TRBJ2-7	TGTGCCAGCAGCTTAGGGCGGGAGGTCCCCTCCTACGAGCAGTACTTC	CASSLGREVPSYEQYF
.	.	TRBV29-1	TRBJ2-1	TGCAGCGTTGGGAAGGCCGGGCTTAGCTCCTACAATGAGCAGTTCTTC	CSVGKAGLSSYNEQFF
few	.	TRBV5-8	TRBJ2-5	TGTGCCAGCAGCCCTCTTGGGCAGGAAGAGACCCAGTACTTC	CASSPLGQEETQYF
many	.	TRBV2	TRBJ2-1	TGTGCCAGCAAGGAGGGGGCGGACAATGAGCAGTTCTTC	CASKEGADNEQFF
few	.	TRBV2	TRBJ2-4	TGTGCCAGCAGGTCCAGAGGGAACATTCAGTACTTC	CASRSRGNIQYF
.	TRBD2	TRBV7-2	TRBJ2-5	TGTGCCATCAGCTTAGGGTTTGTGCTAGCGGGAGTCGGAGAGTCTCAGTACTTC	CAISLGFVLAGVGESQYF
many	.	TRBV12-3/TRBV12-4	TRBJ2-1	TGTGCCAGCAGCCTGTTCAATGAGCAGTTCTTC	CASSLFNEQFF
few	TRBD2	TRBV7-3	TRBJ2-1	TGTGCCAGCAGCCCAGAGCGGGAGTCCCTCCATGAGCAGTTCTTC	CASSPERESLHEQFF